The clone carrying this T cell receptor beta chain was observed a few times. Its antigen is still unknown. CDR3 size: 16 residues. Germline loops: CDR1 SGHRS, CDR2 YFSETQ. The J segment lost 2 bases and the V segment lost 1 base, leaving 5 bases of the junction unmatched. The source material, RNA transcripts, was used to amplify TCR beta CDR3 regions. HTBI primers were employed in a first-round RT-PCR of the TCR CDR3. Using its own MiXCR run on the multiplex PCR reads, TCRdb lists one record per CDR3 protein. The table has 500,000 or so distinct CDR3 sequences, 15% to 20% seen once. The data were obtained in a study of T cells in Graves' hyperthyroidism and ophthalmopathy. Study overall: The authors collected peripheral blood at initial diagnosis, before any treatment. The study's findings and limits: A model of 13 V-J pairs discriminated ophthalmopathy from stable hyperthyroidism. Most expanded thyroid clonotypes above 0.001 also appeared in blood.

The sequencing input was blood. This receptor was taken from a woman aged 25-40 years with Graves' ophthalmopathy. This chain connects TRBV5-1 to TRBJ2-3; 9 nucleotides agree with TRBD1. The CDR3, as DNA: TGCGCCAGCAGCTTGCCAGGGACAGGGAACACAGATACGCAGTATTTT. Its translation: CASSLPGTGNTDTQYF.